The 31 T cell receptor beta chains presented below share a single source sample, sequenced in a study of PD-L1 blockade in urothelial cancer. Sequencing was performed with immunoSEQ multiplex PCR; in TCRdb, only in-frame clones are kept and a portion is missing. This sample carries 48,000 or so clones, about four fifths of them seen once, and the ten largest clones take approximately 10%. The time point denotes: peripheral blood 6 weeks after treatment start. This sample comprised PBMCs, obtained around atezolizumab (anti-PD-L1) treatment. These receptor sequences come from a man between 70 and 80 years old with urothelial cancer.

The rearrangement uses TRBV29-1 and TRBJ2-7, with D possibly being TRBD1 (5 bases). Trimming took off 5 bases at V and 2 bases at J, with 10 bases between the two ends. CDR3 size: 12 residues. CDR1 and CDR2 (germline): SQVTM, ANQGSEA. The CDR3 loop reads CSVITGPYEQYF. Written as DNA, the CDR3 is TGCAGCGTTATTACAGGTCCCTACGAGCAGTACTTC.

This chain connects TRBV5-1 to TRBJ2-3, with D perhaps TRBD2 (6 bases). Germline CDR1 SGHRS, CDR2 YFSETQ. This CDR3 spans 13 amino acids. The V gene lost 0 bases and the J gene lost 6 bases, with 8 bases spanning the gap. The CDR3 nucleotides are TGCGCCAGCAGCTTGGATGCGGGGGATACGCAGTATTTT. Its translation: CASSLDAGDTQYF.

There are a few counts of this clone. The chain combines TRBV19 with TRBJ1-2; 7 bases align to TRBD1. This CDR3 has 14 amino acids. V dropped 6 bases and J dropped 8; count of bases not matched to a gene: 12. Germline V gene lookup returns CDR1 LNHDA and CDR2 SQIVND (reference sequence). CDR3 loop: CASRTGSVGDGYTF. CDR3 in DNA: TGTGCCAGTAGGACAGGGTCCGTCGGAGACGGCTACACCTTC.

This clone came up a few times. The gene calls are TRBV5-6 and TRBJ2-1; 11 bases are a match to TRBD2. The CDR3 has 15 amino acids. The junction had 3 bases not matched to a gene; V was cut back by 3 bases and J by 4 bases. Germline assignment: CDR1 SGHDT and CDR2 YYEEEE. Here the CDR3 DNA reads TGTGCCAGCAGCTGGGGGACTAGCGGATACAATGAGCAGTTCTTC. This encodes CASSWGTSGYNEQFF.

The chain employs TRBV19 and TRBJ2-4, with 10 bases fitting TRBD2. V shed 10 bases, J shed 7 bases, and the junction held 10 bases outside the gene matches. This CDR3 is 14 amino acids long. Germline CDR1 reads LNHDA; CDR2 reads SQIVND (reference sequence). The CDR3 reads CATSAGTSVNIQYF. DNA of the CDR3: TGTGCCACCTCTGCCGGGACTAGCGTTAACATTCAGTACTTC.

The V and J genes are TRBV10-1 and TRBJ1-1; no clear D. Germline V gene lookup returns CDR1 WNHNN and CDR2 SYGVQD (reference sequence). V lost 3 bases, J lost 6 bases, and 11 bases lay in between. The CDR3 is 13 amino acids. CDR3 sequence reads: CASSEGRLSEAFF. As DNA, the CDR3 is TGCGCCAGCAGTGAAGGCAGGCTCTCTGAAGCTTTCTTT.

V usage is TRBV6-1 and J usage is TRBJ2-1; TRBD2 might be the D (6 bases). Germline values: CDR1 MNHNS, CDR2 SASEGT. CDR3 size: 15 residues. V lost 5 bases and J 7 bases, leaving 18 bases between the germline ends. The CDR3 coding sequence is TGTGCCAGCAGTTCCTGGGGGAGGTACAATAATGAGCAGTTCTTC. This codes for CASSSWGRYNNEQFF.

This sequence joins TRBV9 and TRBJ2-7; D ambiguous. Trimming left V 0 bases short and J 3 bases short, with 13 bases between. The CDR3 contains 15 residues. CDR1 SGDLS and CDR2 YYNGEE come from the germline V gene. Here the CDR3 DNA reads TGTGCCAGCAGCGTAGGAGGCGGAACCGACTACGAGCAGTACTTC. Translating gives CASSVGGGTDYEQYF. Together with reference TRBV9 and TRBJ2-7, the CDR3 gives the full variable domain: DSGVTQTPKHLITATGQRVTLRCSPRSGDLSVYWYQQSLDQGLQFLIQYYNGEERAKGNILERFSAQQFPDLHSELNLSSLELGDSALYFCASSVGGGTDYEQYFGPGTRLTVT.

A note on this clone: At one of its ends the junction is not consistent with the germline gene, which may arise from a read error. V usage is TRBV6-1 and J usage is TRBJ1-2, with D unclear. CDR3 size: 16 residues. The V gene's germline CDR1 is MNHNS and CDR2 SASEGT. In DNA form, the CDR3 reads TGTGCCAGCAGTAAAGCTCCCGGTCCTCCAAGCTATGGCTACACCTTC. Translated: CASSKAPGPPSYGYTF.

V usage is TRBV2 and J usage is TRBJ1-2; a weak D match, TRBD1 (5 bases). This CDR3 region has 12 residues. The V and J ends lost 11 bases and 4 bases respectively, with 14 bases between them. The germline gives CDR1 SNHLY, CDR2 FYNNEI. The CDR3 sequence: CARAGVGYGYTF. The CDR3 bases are TGTGCCCGTGCGGGGGTAGGCTATGGCTACACCTTC.

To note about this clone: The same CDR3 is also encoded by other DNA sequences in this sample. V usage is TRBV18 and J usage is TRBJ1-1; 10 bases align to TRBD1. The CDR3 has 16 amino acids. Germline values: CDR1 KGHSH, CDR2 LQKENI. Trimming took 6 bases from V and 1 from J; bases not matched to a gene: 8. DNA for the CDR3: TGTGCCAGCTCCCTACTGTGGACAGGGGGGAACACTGAAGCTTTCTTT. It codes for CASSLLWTGGNTEAFF. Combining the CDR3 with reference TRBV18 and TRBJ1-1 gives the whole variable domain NAGVMQNPRHLVRRRGQEARLRCSPMKGHSHVYWYRQLPEEGLKFMVYLQKENIIDESGMPKERFSAEFPKEGPSILRIQQVVRGDSAAYFCASSLLWTGGNTEAFFGQGTRLTVV.

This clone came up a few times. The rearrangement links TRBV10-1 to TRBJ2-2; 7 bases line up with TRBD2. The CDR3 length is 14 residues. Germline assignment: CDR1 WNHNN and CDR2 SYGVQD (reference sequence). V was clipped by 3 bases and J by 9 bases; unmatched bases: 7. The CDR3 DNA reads TGCGCCAGCAGTGACGGGCGGGGGTCCAGGGAGCTGTTTTTT. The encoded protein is CASSDGRGSRELFF.

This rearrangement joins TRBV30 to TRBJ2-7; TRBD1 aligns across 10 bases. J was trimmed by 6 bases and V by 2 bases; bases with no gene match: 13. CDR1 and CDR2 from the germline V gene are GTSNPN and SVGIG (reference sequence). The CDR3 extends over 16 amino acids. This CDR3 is CAWSRKLGTGAGEQYF. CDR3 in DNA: TGTGCCTGGAGTCGAAAGCTGGGGACAGGGGCTGGCGAGCAGTACTTC. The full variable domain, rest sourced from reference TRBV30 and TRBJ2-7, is SQTIHQWPATLVQPVGSPLSLECTVEGTSNPNLYWYRQAAGRGLQLLFYSVGIGQISSEVPQNLSASRPQDRQFILSSKKLLLSDSGFYLCAWSRKLGTGAGEQYFGPGTRLTVT.

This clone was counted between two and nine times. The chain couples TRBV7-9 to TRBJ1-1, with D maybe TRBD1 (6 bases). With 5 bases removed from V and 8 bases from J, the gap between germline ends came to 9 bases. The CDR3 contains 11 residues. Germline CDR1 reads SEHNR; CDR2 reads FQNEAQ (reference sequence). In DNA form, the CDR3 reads TGTGCCAGCAGCCCCGACAGGGAAGCTTTCTTT. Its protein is CASSPDREAFF.

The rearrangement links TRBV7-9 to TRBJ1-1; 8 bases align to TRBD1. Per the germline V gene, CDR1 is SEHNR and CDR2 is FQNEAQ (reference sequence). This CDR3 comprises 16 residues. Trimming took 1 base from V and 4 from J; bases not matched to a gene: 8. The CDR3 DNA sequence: TGTGCCAGCAGCTTAGGGGGGACAGGCCGTATCACTGAAGCTTTCTTT. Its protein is CASSLGGTGRITEAFF.

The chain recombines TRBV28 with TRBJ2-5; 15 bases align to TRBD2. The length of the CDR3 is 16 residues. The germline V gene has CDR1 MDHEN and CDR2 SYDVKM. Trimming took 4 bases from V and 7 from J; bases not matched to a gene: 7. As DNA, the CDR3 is TGTGCCAGCAGTTCCGGACTAGCGGGAGGGCCGGGGACCCAGTACTTC. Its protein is CASSSGLAGGPGTQYF.

The chain's CDR3 is CASSSGQAETQYF. The CDR3 DNA reads TGCGCCAGCAGCTCCGGACAGGCGGAGACCCAGTACTTC. This rearrangement joins TRBV5-1 to TRBJ2-5; 7 positions agree with TRBD1. The junction had 4 bases not matched to a gene; V was cut back by 3 bases and J by 5 bases. Germline assignment: CDR1 SGHRS and CDR2 YFSETQ. The CDR3 runs to 13 residues.

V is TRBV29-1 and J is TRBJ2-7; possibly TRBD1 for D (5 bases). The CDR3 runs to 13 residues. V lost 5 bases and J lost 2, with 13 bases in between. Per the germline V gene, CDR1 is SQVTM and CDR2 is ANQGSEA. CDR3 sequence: CSVPLQEPYEQYF. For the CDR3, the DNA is TGCAGCGTTCCTCTACAGGAGCCCTACGAGCAGTACTTC.

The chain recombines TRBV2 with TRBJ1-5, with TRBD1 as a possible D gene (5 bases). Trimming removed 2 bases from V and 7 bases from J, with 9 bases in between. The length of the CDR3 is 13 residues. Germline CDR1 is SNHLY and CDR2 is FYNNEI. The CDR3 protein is CASSEFRVQPQHF. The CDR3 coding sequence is TGTGCCAGCAGTGAATTCAGGGTCCAGCCCCAGCATTTT.

CDR3 nucleotide sequence: TGTGCCAGCAGCTTCGGGGGGAGTAGGTACGAGCAGTACTTC. This encodes CASSFGGSRYEQYF. The V gene is TRBV11-2, the J gene TRBJ2-7; 7 bases align to TRBD2. There are 14 residues in the CDR3. V dropped 3 bases and J dropped 4; count of bases not matched to a gene: 6. Germline CDR1 SGHAT, CDR2 FQNNGV.

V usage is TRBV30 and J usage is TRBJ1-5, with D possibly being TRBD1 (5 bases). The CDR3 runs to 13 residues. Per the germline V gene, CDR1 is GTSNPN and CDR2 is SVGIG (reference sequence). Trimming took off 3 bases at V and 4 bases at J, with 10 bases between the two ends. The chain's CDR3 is CAWSDSENQPQHF. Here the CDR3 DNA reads TGTGCCTGGAGCGACAGTGAGAATCAGCCCCAGCATTTT.

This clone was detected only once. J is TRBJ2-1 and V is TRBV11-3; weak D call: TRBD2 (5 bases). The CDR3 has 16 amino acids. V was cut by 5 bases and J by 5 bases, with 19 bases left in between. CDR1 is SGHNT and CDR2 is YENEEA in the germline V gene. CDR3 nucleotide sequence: TGTGCCAGCAGCGCTGAGGGAGCGGCGACCCACAATGAGCAGTTCTTC. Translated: CASSAEGAATHNEQFF.

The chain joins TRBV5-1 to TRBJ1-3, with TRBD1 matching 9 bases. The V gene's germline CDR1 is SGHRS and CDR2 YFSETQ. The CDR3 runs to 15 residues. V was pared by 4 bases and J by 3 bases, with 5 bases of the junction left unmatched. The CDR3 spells CASSGTGGFGNTIYF. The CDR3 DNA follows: TGCGCCAGCAGCGGAACAGGGGGCTTTGGAAACACCATATATTTT.

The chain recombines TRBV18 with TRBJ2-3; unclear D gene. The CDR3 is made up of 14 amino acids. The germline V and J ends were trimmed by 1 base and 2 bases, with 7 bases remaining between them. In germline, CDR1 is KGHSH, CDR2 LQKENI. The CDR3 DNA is TGTGCCAGCTCACCACGGCGGAACACAGATACGCAGTATTTT. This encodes CASSPRRNTDTQYF.

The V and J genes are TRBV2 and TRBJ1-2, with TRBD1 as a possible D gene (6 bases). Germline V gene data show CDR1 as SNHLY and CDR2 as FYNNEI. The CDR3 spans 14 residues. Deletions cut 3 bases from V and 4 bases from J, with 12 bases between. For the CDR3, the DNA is TGTGCCAGCAGTGACGGGGACATCCTCTATGGCTACACCTTC. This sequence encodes CASSDGDILYGYTF.

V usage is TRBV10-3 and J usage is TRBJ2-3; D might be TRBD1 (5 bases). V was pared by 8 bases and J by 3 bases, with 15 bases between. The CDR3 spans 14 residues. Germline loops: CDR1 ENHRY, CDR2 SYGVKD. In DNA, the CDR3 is TGTGCCATCGGAGCGTGGGGCGATACAGATACGCAGTATTTT. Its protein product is CAIGAWGDTDTQYF.

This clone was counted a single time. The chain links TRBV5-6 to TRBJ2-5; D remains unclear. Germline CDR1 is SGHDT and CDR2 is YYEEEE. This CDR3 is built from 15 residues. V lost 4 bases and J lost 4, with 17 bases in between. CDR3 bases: TGTGCCAGCAGCCCCTTCTCTGCGGCCGGAGAGACCCAGTACTTC. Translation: CASSPFSAAGETQYF.

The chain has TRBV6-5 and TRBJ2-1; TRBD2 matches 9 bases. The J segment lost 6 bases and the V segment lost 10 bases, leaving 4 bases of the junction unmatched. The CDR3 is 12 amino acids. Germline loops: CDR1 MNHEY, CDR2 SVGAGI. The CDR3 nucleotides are TGTGCCACTGGACTAGCGAGCAATGAGCAGTTCTTC. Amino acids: CATGLASNEQFF.

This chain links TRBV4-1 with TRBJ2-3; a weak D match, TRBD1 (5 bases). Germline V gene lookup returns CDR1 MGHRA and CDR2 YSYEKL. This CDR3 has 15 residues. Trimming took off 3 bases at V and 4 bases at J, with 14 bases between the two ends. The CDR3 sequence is CASSQKGVPPDTQYF. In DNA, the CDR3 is TGCGCCAGCAGCCAGAAAGGGGTTCCGCCAGATACGCAGTATTTT.

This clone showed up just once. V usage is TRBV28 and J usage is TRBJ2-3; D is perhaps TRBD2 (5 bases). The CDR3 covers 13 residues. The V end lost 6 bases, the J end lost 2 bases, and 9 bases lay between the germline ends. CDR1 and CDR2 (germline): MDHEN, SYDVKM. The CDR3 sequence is CASRKRSTDTQYF. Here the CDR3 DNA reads TGTGCCAGCAGGAAGCGGTCCACAGATACGCAGTATTTT.

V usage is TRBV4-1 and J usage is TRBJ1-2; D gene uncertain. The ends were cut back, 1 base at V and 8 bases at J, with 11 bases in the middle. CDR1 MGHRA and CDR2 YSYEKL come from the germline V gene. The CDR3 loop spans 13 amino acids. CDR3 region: CASSQVEGRGYTF. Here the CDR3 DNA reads TGCGCCAGCAGCCAAGTGGAGGGAAGGGGCTACACCTTC.